This T cell receptor (beta chain) was identified in a study of blood T cell repertoires in COVID-19. V was cut by 5 bases and J by 3 bases, with 5 bases left in between. The CDR3 sequence is 12 residues long. From germline, CDR1 is SGHTA and CDR2 FQGNSA. Using immunoSEQ multiplex PCR, the repertoire was profiled, and TCRdb retains in-frame clones only, with some absent. The sample lists about 320,000 clones, roughly 90% occurring once. This receptor was identified in a man aged 60 to 75 who had recovered from COVID-19. The chain employs TRBV7-2 and TRBJ1-5, with D uncertain. The sequencing input was PBMCs or T cells enriched from blood (not recorded which). The CDR3 spells CASSHYNQPQHF. The DNA of the CDR3 is TGTGCCAGCAGCCACTACAATCAGCCCCAGCATTTT.